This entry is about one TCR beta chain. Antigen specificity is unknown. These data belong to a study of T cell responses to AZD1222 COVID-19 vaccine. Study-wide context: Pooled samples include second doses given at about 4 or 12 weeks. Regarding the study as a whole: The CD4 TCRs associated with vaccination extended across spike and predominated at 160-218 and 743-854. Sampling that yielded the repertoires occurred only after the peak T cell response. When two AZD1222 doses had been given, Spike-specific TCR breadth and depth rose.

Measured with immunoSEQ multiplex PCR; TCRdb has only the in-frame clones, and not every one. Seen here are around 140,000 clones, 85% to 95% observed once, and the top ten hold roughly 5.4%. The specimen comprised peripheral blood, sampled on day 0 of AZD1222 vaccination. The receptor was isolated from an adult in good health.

CDR3: CATSRETGYYNSPLHF. The CDR3 coding sequence is TGTGCCACCAGCAGAGAAACAGGGTACTATAATTCACCCCTCCACTTT. The chain employs TRBV15 and TRBJ1-6; a possible D gene is TRBD1 (6 bases). V lost 0 bases and J lost 3, with 9 bases in between. CDR3 length: 16 residues. Germline assignment: CDR1 LNHNV and CDR2 YYDKDF (reference sequence).